This T cell receptor (beta chain) emerged from a study of Ad26.COV2.S vaccination and SARS-CoV-2 variants. Study conclusions and caveats: Researchers cautioned that TCR breadth and depth analyses may have underestimated total T cell responses. People who got the vaccine had more spike-specific TCR breadth than people who got placebo.

Assay: immunoSEQ multiplex PCR; the TCRdb copy retains only in-frame clones and omits some. The data show approximately 300,000 clones, 85% seen once. Treatment: around 19 received Ad26.COV2.S at low or high dose, single or two shots; 5 received placebo; per-sample allocation not given. Repertoires come from day 63 after the first vaccine or placebo injection. The V end lost 7 bases, the J end lost 6 bases, and 13 bases lay between the germline ends. There are 13 residues in the CDR3. Per germline, CDR1 MNHEY and CDR2 SVGAGI. Concerning this clone itself: Its antigen is as yet unknown.

This clonotype was obtained from a person between 18 and 65 years old who received the Ad26.COV2.S COVID-19 vaccine or a placebo. The sequencing used peripheral blood, collected in a trial of Ad26.COV2.S vaccine versus placebo. The rearrangement joins TRBV6-5 to TRBJ2-1, with unresolved D. CDR3 sequence: CASTAKKGNEQFF. DNA for the CDR3: TGTGCCAGCACCGCGAAGAAGGGCAATGAGCAGTTCTTC.